The clone carrying this T cell receptor (beta chain) was detected many times. No antigen is known for it. This entry comes from a study of early T cells in non-severe SARS-CoV-2 infection. Whole-study context: Chains were not paired, and sequencing was done on bulk RNA from unsorted whole blood. Study outcomes and limitations: Anti-spike CD8 specificities were favored by VDJdb matching, whose results missed private and CD4 specificities.

This CDR3 is built from 19 residues. V lost 1 base and J lost 2; bases outside the gene matches: 7. Germline V CDR1 and CDR2: KGHSH, LQKENI. The TCR library protocol attached unique molecular identifiers to the individual cDNA molecules. MiXCR was run by TCRdb on the 5' RACE reads, yielding one entry per CDR3 protein. In the table there are about 84,000 distinct CDR3 sequences, 9% to 13% of which are singletons. The sample consisted of whole blood. The chain joins TRBV18 to TRBJ2-1, with 14 bases fitting TRBD2. The sequence was obtained from an adult who was a healthcare worker with PCR-confirmed SARS-CoV-2 infection or an uninfected control (not recorded which). Here the CDR3 DNA reads TGTGCCAGCTCACCACTGGGACTAGCGGGAGCCCCCCCCTACAATGAGCAGTTCTTC. Translating it yields CASSPLGLAGAPPYNEQFF.